Here is one T cell receptor (beta chain) with its context. Only in-frame clones appear in the TCRdb table, and some are missing; sequencing was by immunoSEQ multiplex PCR. The sample lists approximately 75,000 clones, about 93% occurring once. The record originates from a study of blood T cell repertoires in COVID-19. Trimming shortened V by 3 bases and J by 8 bases, and 17 bases separated the two germline ends. Germline CDR1 reads SGHRS; CDR2 reads YFSETQ. This CDR3 comprises 14 residues. The source of this sequence is a human donor in a cohort sampled during active COVID-19. Specimen: peripheral blood. The rearrangement uses TRBV5-1 and TRBJ1-1; D is possibly TRBD1 (5 bases). The CDR3 here is CASSSFPTVPEAFF. The CDR3 nucleotides read TGCGCCAGCAGCTCCTTCCCGACAGTTCCGGAAGCTTTCTTT.